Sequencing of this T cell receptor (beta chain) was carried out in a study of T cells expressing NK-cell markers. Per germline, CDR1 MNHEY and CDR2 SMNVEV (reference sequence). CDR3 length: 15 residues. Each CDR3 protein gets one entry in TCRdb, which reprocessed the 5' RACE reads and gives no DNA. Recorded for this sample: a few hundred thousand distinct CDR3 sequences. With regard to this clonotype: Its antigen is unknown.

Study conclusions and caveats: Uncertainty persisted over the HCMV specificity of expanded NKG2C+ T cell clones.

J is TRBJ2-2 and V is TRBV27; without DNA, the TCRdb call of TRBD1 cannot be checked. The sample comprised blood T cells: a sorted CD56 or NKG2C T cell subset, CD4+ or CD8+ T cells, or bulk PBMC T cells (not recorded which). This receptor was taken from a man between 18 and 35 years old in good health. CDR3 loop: CVTALLGQHTGELFF.